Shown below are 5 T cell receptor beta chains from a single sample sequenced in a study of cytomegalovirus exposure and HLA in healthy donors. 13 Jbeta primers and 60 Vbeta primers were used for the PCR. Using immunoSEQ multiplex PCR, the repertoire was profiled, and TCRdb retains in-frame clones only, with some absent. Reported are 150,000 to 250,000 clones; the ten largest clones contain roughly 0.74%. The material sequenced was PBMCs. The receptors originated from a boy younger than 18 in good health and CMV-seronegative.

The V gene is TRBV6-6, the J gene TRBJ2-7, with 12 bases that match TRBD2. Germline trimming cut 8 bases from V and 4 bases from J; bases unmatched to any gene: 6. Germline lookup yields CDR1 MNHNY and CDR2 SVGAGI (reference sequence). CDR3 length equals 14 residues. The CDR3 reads CASGKLAGGYEQYF. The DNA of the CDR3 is TGTGCCAGCGGAAAGCTAGCGGGGGGGTACGAGCAGTACTTC.

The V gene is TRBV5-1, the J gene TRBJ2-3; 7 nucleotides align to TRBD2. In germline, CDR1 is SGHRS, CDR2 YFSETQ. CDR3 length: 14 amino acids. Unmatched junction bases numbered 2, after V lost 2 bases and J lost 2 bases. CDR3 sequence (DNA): TGCGCCAGCAGCTTAAGCGGGGCCACAGATACGCAGTATTTT. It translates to CASSLSGATDTQYF.

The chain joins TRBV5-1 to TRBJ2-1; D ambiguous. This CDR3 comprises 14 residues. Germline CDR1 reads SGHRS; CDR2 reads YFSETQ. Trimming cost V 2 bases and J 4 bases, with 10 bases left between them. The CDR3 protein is CASSLYETYNEQFF. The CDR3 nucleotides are TGCGCCAGCAGCTTATATGAAACATACAATGAGCAGTTCTTC. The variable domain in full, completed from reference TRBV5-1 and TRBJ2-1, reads KAGVTQTPRYLIKTRGQQVTLSCSPISGHRSVSWYQQTPGQGLQFLFEYFSETQRNKGNFPGRFSGRQFSNSRSEMNVSTLELGDSALYLCASSLYETYNEQFFGPGTRLTVL.

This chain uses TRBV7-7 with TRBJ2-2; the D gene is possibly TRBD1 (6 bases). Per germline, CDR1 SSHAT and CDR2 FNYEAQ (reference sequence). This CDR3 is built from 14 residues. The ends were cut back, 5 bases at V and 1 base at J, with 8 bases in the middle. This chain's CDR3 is CASSEDRNTGELFF. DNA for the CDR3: TGTGCCAGCAGCGAGGACAGGAACACCGGGGAGCTGTTTTTT.

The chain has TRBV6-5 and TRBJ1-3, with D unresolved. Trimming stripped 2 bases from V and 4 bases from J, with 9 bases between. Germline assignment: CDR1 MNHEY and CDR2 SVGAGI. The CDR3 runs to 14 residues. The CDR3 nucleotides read TGTGCCAGCAGTTACGGAGGGATAGGAAACACCATATATTTT. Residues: CASSYGGIGNTIYF.